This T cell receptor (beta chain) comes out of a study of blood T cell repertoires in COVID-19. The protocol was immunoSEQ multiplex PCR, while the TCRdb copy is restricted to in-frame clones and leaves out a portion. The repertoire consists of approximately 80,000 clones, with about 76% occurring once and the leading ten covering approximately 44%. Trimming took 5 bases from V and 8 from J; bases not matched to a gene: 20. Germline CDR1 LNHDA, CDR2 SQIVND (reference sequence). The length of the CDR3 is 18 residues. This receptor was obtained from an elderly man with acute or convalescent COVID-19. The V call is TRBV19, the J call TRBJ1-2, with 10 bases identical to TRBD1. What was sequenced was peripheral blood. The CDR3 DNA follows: TGTGCCAGTAGTCTTACCTACCCCCGGGGACAGGGGACAGGGGGCTACACCTTC. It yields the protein CASSLTYPRGQGTGGYTF.